A single sample gave rise to the 27 T cell receptor beta chains below, sequenced in a study of identifying expanded T cells in peripheral blood. Assay used: immunoSEQ multiplex PCR; TCRdb lists only in-frame clones, some missing. This table holds approximately 130,000 clones, about four fifths found once. Sequencing input: blood. These receptors were collected from a person between 18 and 70 years old in good health.

V gene TRBV7-2 combines with J gene TRBJ1-1; D is ambiguous. Deletions cut 9 bases from V and 5 bases from J, with 19 bases between. Per the germline V gene, CDR1 is SGHTA and CDR2 is FQGNSA. The CDR3 runs 14 residues. In DNA, the CDR3 is TGTGCCAGTAACCGTGACCCCGGTGTGACTGAAGCTTTCTTT. It codes for CASNRDPGVTEAFF.

This rearrangement joins TRBV27 to TRBJ2-3, with TRBD1 matching over 7 bases. This CDR3 comprises 15 residues. Germline CDR1 and CDR2: MNHEY and SMNVEV (reference sequence). V lost 3 bases and J lost 7; bases outside the gene matches: 10. CDR3 sequence: CASSFHPPGQNTQYF. The CDR3 nucleotides are TGTGCCAGCAGTTTTCACCCCCCGGGACAGAATACGCAGTATTTT.

The V gene is TRBV7-2, the J gene TRBJ1-2, with D hard to call. Trimming took 5 bases from V and 8 from J, leaving 18 bases between them. Per germline, CDR1 SGHTA and CDR2 FQGNSA. This CDR3 spans 14 amino acids. The DNA of the CDR3 is TGTGCCAGCAGCCCCGTCGGAATCGTTAACGGCTACACCTTC. Its protein is CASSPVGIVNGYTF. Using reference TRBV7-2 and TRBJ1-2 for the parts outside the CDR3, the full variable domain is GAGVSQSPSNKVTEKGKDVELRCDPISGHTALYWYRQSLGQGLEFLIYFQGNSAPDKSGLPSDRFSAERTGGSVSTLTIQRTQQEDSAVYLCASSPVGIVNGYTFGSGTRLTVV.

Only a few counts were recorded for this clone. The chain's CDR3 is CASSTELAGGNEQFF. CDR3 nucleotide sequence: TGTGCCAGTAGTACCGAACTAGCGGGGGGCAATGAGCAGTTCTTC. This chain uses TRBV19 with TRBJ2-1; 12 positions agree with TRBD2. Germline V gene sequence: CDR1 LNHDA, CDR2 SQIVND (reference sequence). The junction had 4 bases not matched to a gene; V was cut back by 4 bases and J by 6 bases. The CDR3 loop spans 15 amino acids.

This chain links TRBV2 with TRBJ2-7; D is undetermined. With 4 bases removed from V and 2 bases from J, the gap between germline ends came to 3 bases. Germline V gene data show CDR1 as SNHLY and CDR2 as FYNNEI. The CDR3 is 11 residues long. The CDR3 DNA reads TGTGCCAGCAGTGGGGCCTACGAGCAGTACTTC. It yields the protein CASSGAYEQYF.

The genes are TRBV29-1 and TRBJ2-3; 8 nucleotides agree with TRBD2. The CDR3 is 14 amino acids. Unmatched junction bases numbered 7, after V lost 6 bases and J lost 2 bases. Germline V lookup: CDR1 SQVTM, CDR2 ANQGSEA. CDR3 DNA sequence: TGCAGCGTAGATATAGCGGGGAACACAGATACGCAGTATTTT. Translation: CSVDIAGNTDTQYF.

The chain employs TRBV11-3 and TRBJ2-4; 12 bases agree with TRBD1. Losses at the gene ends were 5 bases for V and 12 bases for J; bases not matched to a gene: 8. Germline V gene data show CDR1 as SGHNT and CDR2 as YENEEA. This CDR3 spans 14 amino acids. In DNA, the CDR3 is TGTGCCAGCAGCCTACCGGGACAGGGGGCAACTCAGTACTTC. Protein sequence: CASSLPGQGATQYF.

V and J are TRBV5-8 and TRBJ1-2; unclear D gene. Per the germline V gene, CDR1 is SGHTS and CDR2 is YDEGEE. CDR3 length: 16 residues. V was pared by 0 bases and J by 5 bases, with 17 bases between. The CDR3 DNA is TGTGCCAGCAGCTTGGATGTTACTCCCCTATTATATGGCTACACCTTC. It encodes CASSLDVTPLLYGYTF.

The chain couples TRBV15 to TRBJ1-1; D is undetermined. Germline CDR1 is LNHNV and CDR2 is YYDKDF (reference sequence). With 0 bases removed from V and 4 bases from J, the gap between germline ends came to 15 bases. The length of the CDR3 is 16 residues. This CDR3 reads CATSRDQYKGSTEAFF. CDR3 nucleotides: TGTGCCACCAGCAGAGATCAATATAAAGGAAGCACTGAAGCTTTCTTT.

Only one count was recorded for this clone. At the DNA level, this CDR3 is encoded by other sequences in the same sample as well. V is TRBV5-1 and J is TRBJ1-1, with D hard to call. Looked up from germline, CDR1 is SGHRS and CDR2 is YFSETQ. V lost 0 bases to trimming and J lost 7 bases, with 10 bases between them. The CDR3 is 13 amino acids. Here the CDR3 DNA reads TGCGCCAGCAGCTTGGCCGGGCAAAATGAAGCTTTCTTT. Its translation: CASSLAGQNEAFF.

CDR3 bases: TGCGCCAGCAGCCAAGTACAGGGTGGTTATGAGCAGTTCTTC. As protein: CASSQVQGGYEQFF. The V call is TRBV4-1, the J call TRBJ2-1; D perhaps matches TRBD1 (6 bases). The CDR3 is 14 amino acids. V was shortened by 1 base and J by 8 bases, with 12 bases between the two germline ends. CDR1 MGHRA and CDR2 YSYEKL come from the germline V gene.

Concerning this clone itself: The CDR3 ends on some other residue instead of the conserved phenylalanine or tryptophan, so this is likely a read error. The DNA is omitted, as the CDR3 cannot be located on it reliably, and the CDR3 follows TCRdb's listing. The chain is built from TRBV2 and TRBJ1-4. The CDR3 is 11 residues long, ends included. In germline, CDR1 is SNHLY, CDR2 FYNNEI. The CDR3 here is CASSEGRAPQL.

This rearrangement joins TRBV4-3 to TRBJ1-4; the D gene is possibly TRBD1 (5 bases). V was shortened by 0 bases and J by 7 bases, with 21 bases between the two germline ends. The CDR3 runs 18 residues. CDR1 and CDR2 (germline): LGHNA, YSLEER. The CDR3 region is CASSQDWGWEQTSEKLFF. CDR3 nucleotides: TGCGCCAGCAGCCAAGATTGGGGGTGGGAGCAGACGAGTGAAAAACTGTTTTTT.

This clone occurred once. This chain joins TRBV19 and TRBJ2-7; tentatively, D is TRBD1 (6 bases). The CDR3 loop spans 14 amino acids. CDR1 is LNHDA, CDR2 SQIVND, per germline (reference sequence). Trimming stripped 1 base from V and 7 bases from J, with 14 bases between. CDR3 sequence reads: CASSIVGVGGEQYF. The CDR3 DNA follows: TGTGCCAGTAGTATAGTAGGGGTAGGGGGAGAGCAGTACTTC. The full variable domain, with the rest looked up from reference TRBV19 and TRBJ2-7, is DGGITQSPKYLFRKEGQNVTLSCEQNLNHDAMYWYRQDPGQGLRLIYYSQIVNDFQKGDIAEGYSVSREKKESFPLTVTSAQKNPTAFYLCASSIVGVGGEQYFGPGTRLTVT.

The rearrangement uses TRBV10-3 and TRBJ1-1; D gene ambiguous. The CDR3 extends over 16 amino acids. Germline assignment: CDR1 ENHRY and CDR2 SYGVKD. Trimming shortened V by 0 bases and J by 0 bases, and 11 bases separated the two germline ends. For the CDR3, the DNA is TGTGCCATCAGTGAGTCGCCGTCGCCCGTGAACACTGAAGCTTTCTTT. Translation: CAISESPSPVNTEAFF.

V usage is TRBV9 and J usage is TRBJ2-2, with D unclear. Germline-derived CDR1 and CDR2 are SGDLS and YYNGEE. V was clipped by 4 bases and J by 3 bases, with 4 bases between them. CDR3 length equals 12 residues. The CDR3 bases are TGTGCCAGCAGCCCCTACACCGGGGAGCTGTTTTTT. Its protein is CASSPYTGELFF.

The rearrangement joins TRBV5-1 to TRBJ2-3; 9 bases line up with TRBD1. The CDR3 is 15 amino acids. In germline, CDR1 is SGHRS, CDR2 YFSETQ. V lost 4 bases, J lost 4 bases, and 7 bases stayed unmatched. The DNA of the CDR3 is TGCGCCAGCAGCAAGGGACAGGGCCGGCCAGATACGCAGTATTTT. Residues: CASSKGQGRPDTQYF.

The CDR3 coding sequence is TGTGCCAGCAGCCCAACCCCAGGGGTCAATGGCTACACCTTC. Its translation: CASSPTPGVNGYTF. The chain combines TRBV7-2 with TRBJ1-2; D may be TRBD1 (6 bases). The germline V gene encodes CDR1 SGHTA and CDR2 FQGNSA. The V gene lost 5 bases and the J gene lost 6 bases, with 16 bases spanning the gap. The CDR3 covers 14 residues.

The chain links TRBV5-1 to TRBJ2-6; D is uncertain. The CDR3 is made up of 18 amino acids. The ends were cut back, 2 bases at V and 0 bases at J, with 15 bases in the middle. Germline V gene lookup returns CDR1 SGHRS and CDR2 YFSETQ. DNA of the CDR3: TGCGCCAGCAGCTTATCTAACTCCCTTTTCTCTGGGGCCAACGTCCTGACTTTC. It encodes CASSLSNSLFSGANVLTF.

The V gene is TRBV7-2, the J gene TRBJ1-1; D is unresolved. CDR1 is SGHTA, CDR2 FQGNSA, per germline. Trimming cost V 5 bases and J 1 base, with 5 bases left between them. The CDR3 runs to 12 residues. CDR3 sequence: CASSPANTEAFF. CDR3 sequence (DNA): TGTGCCAGCAGCCCAGCGAACACTGAAGCTTTCTTT. The full variable domain, with the rest looked up from reference TRBV7-2 and TRBJ1-1, is GAGVSQSPSNKVTEKGKDVELRCDPISGHTALYWYRQSLGQGLEFLIYFQGNSAPDKSGLPSDRFSAERTGGSVSTLTIQRTQQEDSAVYLCASSPANTEAFFGQGTRLTVV.

The rearrangement uses TRBV29-1 and TRBJ2-3; unclear D gene. This CDR3 has 15 amino acids. From germline, CDR1 is SQVTM and CDR2 ANQGSEA. V was shortened by 6 bases and J by 0 bases, with 16 bases between the two germline ends. The CDR3 loop reads CSVTLYSGSTDTQYF. CDR3 DNA: TGCAGCGTGACCCTTTATTCTGGTAGCACAGATACGCAGTATTTT.

The V call is TRBV11-2, the J call TRBJ1-1; unclear D gene. CDR3 size: 14 residues. Between the trimmed V and J ends, which lost 6 bases and 1 base, there was a span of 12 bases. The V gene's germline CDR1 is SGHAT and CDR2 FQNNGV. The CDR3 sequence: CASSHVSGNTEAFF. The CDR3, as DNA: TGTGCCAGCAGTCACGTCAGCGGGAACACTGAAGCTTTCTTT.

The rearrangement links TRBV4-3 to TRBJ1-2; 9 nucleotides line up with TRBD1. J gave up 6 bases and V 1 base, and 3 bases lay outside the gene matches. In germline, CDR1 is LGHNA, CDR2 YSLEER. This CDR3 has 14 amino acids. The CDR3 loop reads CASSQGTGDDGYTF. For the CDR3, the DNA is TGCGCCAGCAGCCAAGGGACAGGGGATGATGGCTACACCTTC.

This chain links TRBV7-9 with TRBJ2-3, with TRBD2 matching 8 bases. Germline CDR1 SEHNR, CDR2 FQNEAQ (reference sequence). CDR3 length equals 15 residues. V lost 8 bases to trimming and J lost 2 bases; unmatched junction nucleotides: 9. The DNA for the CDR3 is TGTGCCAGCCGTCCGTCTAGCGGGCCCACAGATACGCAGTATTTT. It codes for CASRPSSGPTDTQYF.

This chain joins TRBV6-1 and TRBJ1-5; D gene unclear. Trimming took 7 bases from V and 7 from J, leaving 17 bases between them. The CDR3 loop spans 14 amino acids. The germline gives CDR1 MNHNS, CDR2 SASEGT. For the CDR3, the DNA is TGTGCCAGCAACCCCATGCTCGGTCCCCAGCCCCAGCATTTT. Its translation is CASNPMLGPQPQHF.

The CDR3 nucleotides are TGCGCCAGCAGCAGATTGGGACAATTAAACACCGGGGAGCTGTTTTTT. Translation: CASSRLGQLNTGELFF. The rearrangement joins TRBV5-1 to TRBJ2-2; D possibly corresponds to TRBD1 (6 bases). The CDR3 is 16 residues long. With 4 bases removed from V and 2 bases from J, the gap between germline ends came to 15 bases. Germline V CDR1 and CDR2: SGHRS, YFSETQ.

The CDR3 protein is CASSMGQQNTEAFF. CDR3 nucleotide sequence: TGTGCCAGTAGTATGGGACAGCAGAACACTGAAGCTTTCTTT. The chain couples TRBV19 to TRBJ1-1; 7 bases are a match to TRBD1. The length of the CDR3 is 14 residues. V lost 3 bases, J lost 1 base, and 2 bases stayed unmatched. The germline CDR1 and CDR2 sequences are LNHDA and SQIVND (reference sequence).